The 12 T cell receptor beta chains below were found in one sample sequenced in a study of blood T cells in healthy people across ages. The authors ran a second PCR of 7 to 11 cycles using a sample-barcoded 5' primer and a J-beta primer mix. TCRdb reprocessed the 5' RACE reads with MiXCR, giving one entry per CDR3 protein. The sample lists 750,000 to 950,000 distinct CDR3 sequences; approximately 32% were seen once. These data were also reused for a study on T cells of mothers and their children.

Material: blood. Receptor source: a woman aged 35 to 49 in good health.

In the case of this clonotype: A clone one base away is much larger, so this may be a read error. The chain recombines TRBV20-1 with TRBJ1-2, with TRBD1 as a possible D gene (6 bases). There are 13 residues in the CDR3. V dropped 3 bases and J dropped 5 bases, with 13 bases sitting between them. The V gene's germline CDR1 is DFQATT and CDR2 SNEGSKA (reference sequence). CDR3 loop: CSASQGMGYGYTF. In DNA form, the CDR3 reads TGCAGTGCTAGTCAGGGGATGGGTTATGGCTACACCTTC.

This clonotype appeared many times. This chain uses TRBV20-1 with TRBJ1-1; 10 bases agree with TRBD1. The germline V gene encodes CDR1 DFQATT and CDR2 SNEGSKA (reference sequence). V lost 5 bases to trimming and J lost 5 bases; unmatched junction nucleotides: 8. The CDR3 spans 14 residues. The DNA of the CDR3 is TGCAGTGCTGGGCGGACAGGGGGAAGAACTGAAGCTTTCTTT. Translated, it gives CSAGRTGGRTEAFF.

In this sample, this clonotype turned up a few times. The V and J genes are TRBV24-1 and TRBJ2-3; TRBD1 aligns across 7 bases. This CDR3 comprises 14 residues. Trimming removed 9 bases from V and 3 bases from J; junction bases left unmatched: 8. Germline CDR1 KGHDR, CDR2 SFDVKD. The CDR3 DNA reads as TGTGCCACCGGAACAGGGGAAGGTACAGATACGCAGTATTTT. Protein product: CATGTGEGTDTQYF.

This chain uses TRBV20-1 with TRBJ2-5, with no clear D. Germline V gives CDR1 DFQATT, CDR2 SNEGSKA (reference sequence). V was shortened by 5 bases and J by 8 bases, with 18 bases between the two germline ends. The CDR3 is 13 residues long. The CDR3 is CSAHSGRDLTQYF. DNA for the CDR3: TGCAGTGCTCATTCGGGCAGAGATCTTACCCAGTACTTC.

This clonotype was recorded a few times. A read error may account for a junction end that differs from germline. Written as DNA, the CDR3 is TGTGCCGGCTCACCGGGGGCTCATTCACCCCTCCACTTT. Its protein is CAGSPGAHSPLHF. V is TRBV18 and J is TRBJ1-6; D may be TRBD1 (6 bases). The CDR3 has 13 amino acids. Germline assignment: CDR1 KGHSH and CDR2 LQKENI. Filled out from reference TRBV18 and TRBJ1-6, the complete variable domain reads NAGVMQNPRHLVRRRGQEARLRCSPMKGHSHVYWYRQLPEEGLKFMVYLQKENIIDESGMPKERFSAEFPKEGPSILRIQQVVRGDSAAYFCAGSPGAHSPLHFGNGTRLTVT.

This clonotype came up a few times. V and J are TRBV4-3 and TRBJ1-1; D uncertain. CDR3 length: 14 amino acids. The V and J ends lost 3 bases and 1 base respectively, with 9 bases between them. The germline gives CDR1 LGHNA, CDR2 YSLEER. The DNA for the CDR3 is TGCGCCAGCAGCCAGAGACCCCAGAACACTGAAGCTTTCTTT. It yields the protein CASSQRPQNTEAFF.

The chain joins TRBV4-1 to TRBJ2-3; no clear D gene. The CDR3 is 14 residues long. Trimming took off 3 bases at V and 2 bases at J, with 9 bases between the two ends. Germline V gene data show CDR1 as MGHRA and CDR2 as YSYEKL. This chain's CDR3 is CASSQVVSTDTQYF. The DNA for the CDR3 is TGCGCCAGCAGCCAGGTAGTGTCCACAGATACGCAGTATTTT.

This clonotype was counted a few times. This could be a read error, since a much larger clone is one nucleotide away. The CDR3, as DNA: TGTGCCAGCAGCTTCGATATGGGGGAGGCCCAGTACTTC. Translated, it gives CASSFDMGEAQYF. V gene TRBV7-3 combines with J gene TRBJ2-5; possible D gene TRBD2, 6 bases. The V gene lost 3 bases and the J gene lost 9 bases, with 14 bases spanning the gap. Germline V gene data show CDR1 as SGHTA and CDR2 as FQGTGA. The CDR3 length is 13 residues.

The chain recombines TRBV6-7 with TRBJ1-1, with D possibly TRBD1 on 6 matching bases. TRBV6-7 is flagged as an ORF with uncertain function. The CDR3 has 15 residues. With 8 bases removed from V and 5 bases from J, the gap between germline ends came to 21 bases. The CDR3 region is CASGGGQTRGTEAFF. The CDR3, as DNA: TGTGCCAGCGGGGGGGGGCAGACCAGAGGGACTGAAGCTTTCTTT.

The sample holds one count of this clonotype. The chain links TRBV6-1 to TRBJ2-1; a weak D match, TRBD1 (5 bases). V was cut by 5 bases and J by 7 bases, with 15 bases left in between. Per the germline V gene, CDR1 is MNHNS and CDR2 is SASEGT. CDR3 size: 14 residues. The CDR3 coding sequence is TGTGCCAGCAGTAAGAACCCAGGGTGGAATGAGCAGTTCTTC. It specifies CASSKNPGWNEQFF.

This clonotype was detected many times. V is TRBV24-1 and J is TRBJ2-7; no clear D. Trimming removed 3 bases from V and 3 bases from J, with 11 bases in between. From germline, CDR1 is KGHDR and CDR2 SFDVKD. The CDR3 spans 14 residues. The CDR3 bases are TGTGCCACCAGTGATACGCGCTCGAGCTACGAGCAGTACTTC. As protein: CATSDTRSSYEQYF.

The V call is TRBV7-2, the J call TRBJ1-1, with D possibly matching TRBD1 (6 bases). This CDR3 is 14 amino acids long. Trimming cost V 3 bases and J 10 bases, with 18 bases left between them. The V gene's germline CDR1 is SGHTA and CDR2 FQGNSA. The CDR3 sequence: CASSFRQERDGAFF. In DNA form, the CDR3 reads TGTGCCAGCAGCTTTAGACAGGAACGTGATGGAGCTTTCTTT.